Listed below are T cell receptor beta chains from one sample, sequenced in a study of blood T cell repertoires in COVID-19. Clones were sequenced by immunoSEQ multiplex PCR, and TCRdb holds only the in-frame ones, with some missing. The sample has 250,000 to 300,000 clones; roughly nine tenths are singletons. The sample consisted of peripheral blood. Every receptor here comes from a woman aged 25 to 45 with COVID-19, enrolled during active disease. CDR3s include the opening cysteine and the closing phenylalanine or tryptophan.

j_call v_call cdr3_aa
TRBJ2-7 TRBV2 CASSVRDEQYF
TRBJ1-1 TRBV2 CASSELQTNTEAFF
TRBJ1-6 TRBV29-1 CSVRQGDYNSPLHF
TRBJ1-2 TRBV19 CASRPTGGNYGYTF
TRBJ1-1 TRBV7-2 CASSPAQGKAEAFF
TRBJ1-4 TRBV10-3 CAISEAKPGQGAEKLFF
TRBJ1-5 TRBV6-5 CASRGQLYSNQPQHF
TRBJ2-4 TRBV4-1 CASSQVIAVAKNIQYF
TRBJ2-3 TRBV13 CASSRGTGAKSTQYF
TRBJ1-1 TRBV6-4 CASRDPGTTEAFF
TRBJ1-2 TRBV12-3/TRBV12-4 CASSPGLRGGYTF
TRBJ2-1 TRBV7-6 CASSLGTSEGHEQFF
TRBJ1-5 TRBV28 CASSPSRGSSNQPQHF
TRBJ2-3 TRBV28 CASSFPGAGAQYF
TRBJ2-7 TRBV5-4 CASSIGGEQYF
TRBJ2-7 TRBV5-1 CASSTRTGNDEQYF
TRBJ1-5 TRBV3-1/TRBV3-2 CASSQESPGGNQPQHF
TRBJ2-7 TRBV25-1 CASSEYSGTGVGEQYF